This T cell receptor (beta chain) was observed in a study of shared clonotypes between healthy human individuals. CD8 cells classed as naive were CD45RO-negative and positively selected for CCR7, excluding terminally differentiated effector memory CD45RA+ cells. Measured with immunoSEQ multiplex PCR; TCRdb has only the in-frame clones, and not every one. The sample contains approximately 720,000 clones, roughly nine tenths of which appear only once. The V end was cut by 4 bases, the J end by 9 bases, with 13 bases between. This CDR3 contains 12 residues. Germline CDR1 and CDR2: MNHEY and SMNVEV (reference sequence).

V usage is TRBV27 and J usage is TRBJ2-7, with D perhaps being TRBD1 or TRBD2 (6 bases each). The receptor's source is a man aged 25 to 40 in good health. The specimen sequenced was naive CD8+ T cells sorted from blood. The CDR3: CASSWRGEVQYF. The CDR3 nucleotides read TGTGCCAGCAGTTGGAGGGGGGAGGTGCAGTACTTC.